The next 14 T cell receptor beta chains were all read from a single sample in a study of T cells in Graves' hyperthyroidism and ophthalmopathy. Authors of the study amplified TCR beta CDR3 regions from RNA transcripts. RT-PCR in the first round (using the HTBI primer set) targeted the TCR CDR3. From the multiplex PCR reads, TCRdb called clonotypes with MiXCR, one entry per CDR3 protein. In the table there are around 420,000 distinct CDR3 sequences, 15% to 19% of which are singletons. Material for sequencing was blood. These receptors were obtained from a young woman with Graves' hyperthyroidism.

The chain is built from TRBV10-3 and TRBJ2-2; perhaps TRBD2 as D (6 bases). With 8 bases removed from V and 2 bases from J, the gap between germline ends came to 15 bases. Germline assignment: CDR1 ENHRY and CDR2 SYGVKD. CDR3 length: 15 amino acids. CDR3 region: CAIGSGLSNTGELFF. As DNA, the CDR3 is TGTGCCATCGGTTCGGGACTTTCCAACACCGGGGAGCTGTTTTTT.

The table lists this clonotype with many counts. V is TRBV20-1 and J is TRBJ2-7, with TRBD1 matching over 9 bases. The germline V gene encodes CDR1 DFQATT and CDR2 SNEGSKA (reference sequence). The CDR3 spans 14 residues. V shed 2 bases, J shed 5 bases, and the junction held 7 bases outside the gene matches. CDR3 region: CSARTGGEFHEQYF. In nucleotides, the CDR3 is TGCAGTGCTAGAACAGGGGGCGAATTCCACGAGCAGTACTTC.

This clonotype has ten or more counts. The DNA for the CDR3 is TGTGCCATCAAGGGTCTTAGGACTCCTGGAAACACCATATATTTT. Protein product: CAIKGLRTPGNTIYF. The rearrangement links TRBV10-3 to TRBJ1-3; no definite D call. Germline CDR1 is ENHRY and CDR2 is SYGVKD. V was pared by 7 bases and J by 2 bases, with 15 bases between. The CDR3 extends over 15 amino acids.

The chain joins TRBV4-2 to TRBJ2-3, with TRBD2 identical over 10 bases. Germline CDR1 and CDR2: LGHNA and YNFKEQ. The CDR3 is 16 residues long. V lost 4 bases, J lost 1 base, and 5 bases stayed unmatched. The CDR3 protein is CASSRASGGRTDTQYF. CDR3 DNA: TGTGCCAGCAGCCGGGCTAGCGGGGGCCGCACAGATACGCAGTATTTT.

This clonotype showed up just a few times. One end of the junction is discordant with germline, which a read error may explain. The V and J genes are TRBV3-1 and TRBJ2-3; TRBD1 might be the D (6 bases). The CDR3 totals 15 residues. CDR1 and CDR2 (germline): LGHDT, YNNKEL (reference sequence). The CDR3 spells CAGSQGITGLDTQYF. DNA for the CDR3: TGTGCCGGCAGCCAAGGGATTACAGGGTTAGATACGCAGTATTTT.

This clonotype was counted ten times or more. The gene calls are TRBV11-3 and TRBJ1-1; 10 positions agree with TRBD1. The CDR3 loop spans 16 amino acids. Germline V CDR1 and CDR2: SGHNT, YENEEA. V lost 1 base and J lost 1; bases outside the gene matches: 3. This CDR3 is CASSLGQGATNTEAFF. The CDR3 DNA reads as TGTGCCAGCAGCTTAGGACAGGGGGCGACGAACACTGAAGCTTTCTTT.

The chain recombines TRBV27 with TRBJ1-3; D remains unclear. Trimming cost V 5 bases and J 5 bases, with 13 bases left between them. This CDR3 has 14 amino acids. From germline, CDR1 is MNHEY and CDR2 SMNVEV (reference sequence). The CDR3 loop reads CASSPESDRNTIYF. For the CDR3, the DNA is TGTGCCAGCAGTCCCGAGTCGGACCGAAACACCATATATTTT.

This clonotype was picked up many times. The rearrangement uses TRBV27 and TRBJ1-5, with no clear D. Germline V gene lookup returns CDR1 MNHEY and CDR2 SMNVEV (reference sequence). Trimming shortened V by 3 bases and J by 2 bases, and 8 bases separated the two germline ends. The CDR3 is 14 residues long. CDR3 residues: CASSFIGGNQPQHF. CDR3 nucleotides: TGTGCCAGCAGTTTTATCGGGGGCAATCAGCCCCAGCATTTT.

Many counts were recorded for this clonotype. CDR3 bases: TGTGCCAACAGACAGGGCGGCTCCTACGAGCAGTACTTC. Translated: CANRQGGSYEQYF. The rearrangement uses TRBV2 and TRBJ2-7; 7 nucleotides agree with TRBD1. The CDR3 runs 13 residues. Germline V gene sequence: CDR1 SNHLY, CDR2 FYNNEI. J lost 0 bases, V lost 10 bases, and 6 bases had no gene match.

The table lists this clonotype with many counts. The chain has TRBV2 and TRBJ2-5, with TRBD1 matching over 8 bases. This CDR3 has 13 residues. V lost 5 bases to trimming and J lost 12 bases; unmatched junction nucleotides: 11. The V gene's germline CDR1 is SNHLY and CDR2 FYNNEI. Here the CDR3 DNA reads TGTGCCAGCAGTCCTCCTGCGGACAGGGCGGAGTACTTC. This gives the protein CASSPPADRAEYF.

In this sample, this clonotype turned up once. The rearrangement uses TRBV2 and TRBJ1-5; D is unclear. Trimming cost V 3 bases and J 3 bases, with 12 bases left between them. This CDR3 comprises 15 residues. Germline CDR1 SNHLY, CDR2 FYNNEI. The CDR3 here is CASSDPRVHNQPQHF. As DNA, the CDR3 is TGTGCCAGCAGTGATCCTCGGGTTCACAATCAGCCCCAGCATTTT.

This rearrangement joins TRBV19 to TRBJ2-7, with 11 bases that match TRBD2. The CDR3 consists of 16 residues. Germline loops: CDR1 LNHDA, CDR2 SQIVND (reference sequence). With 5 bases clipped from V and 1 base from J, the junction kept 7 bases outside the gene matches. CDR3 coding DNA: TGTGCCAGTAGTCCAAGACTAGCGGGACTGTCCTACGAGCAGTACTTC. It encodes CASSPRLAGLSYEQYF.

The rearrangement uses TRBV7-9 and TRBJ1-2; D unclear. The CDR3 totals 13 residues. V shed 6 bases and J shed 0 bases, with 8 bases lying between them. The germline V gene encodes CDR1 SEHNR and CDR2 FQNEAQ (reference sequence). CDR3: CASSYTPNYGYTF. The CDR3 nucleotides read TGTGCCAGCAGTTACACACCTAACTATGGCTACACCTTC.

This clonotype was detected many times. This chain joins TRBV11-3 and TRBJ2-1; D assignment may be TRBD1 or TRBD2 (5 bases each). This CDR3 contains 15 residues. Trimming stripped 5 bases from V and 4 bases from J, with 15 bases between. Looked up from germline, CDR1 is SGHNT and CDR2 is YENEEA. CDR3 nucleotides: TGTGCCAGCAGCCACTTGGGGGATGGTTACAATGAGCAGTTCTTC. This translates into CASSHLGDGYNEQFF.